A single sample gave rise to the 21 T cell receptor beta chains below, sequenced in a study of shared clonotypes between healthy human individuals. Only CD45RO-negative cells positively selected for CCR7 counted as naive CD8 cells, so terminally differentiated effector memory CD45RA+ cells were excluded. Libraries were prepared by immunoSEQ multiplex PCR; TCRdb keeps only in-frame clonotypes and omits some of them. This sample has roughly 1,800,000 clones, with roughly 94% found just once. The specimen sequenced was naive CD8+ T cells sorted from blood. These receptors all stem from a man between 18 and 35 years old in good health.

A note on this clone: In the same sample, other DNA sequences code for this CDR3. V and J are TRBV9 and TRBJ1-1; tentative D call: TRBD1 (5 bases). V lost 4 bases and J lost 4, with 11 bases in between. CDR1 and CDR2 (germline): SGDLS, YYNGEE. This CDR3 comprises 13 residues. The CDR3 sequence: CASSLGGSTEAFF. CDR3 bases: TGTGCCAGCAGCCTGGGGGGTAGCACTGAAGCTTTCTTT.

V gene TRBV5-4 combines with J gene TRBJ2-7; the match to TRBD1 covers 11 bases. The CDR3 runs to 15 residues. Unmatched junction bases numbered 7, after V lost 4 bases and J lost 4 bases. The germline V gene encodes CDR1 SGHNT and CDR2 YYREEE (reference sequence). The CDR3 is CASSPPGTGGYEQYF. The DNA for the CDR3 is TGTGCCAGCAGCCCGCCCGGGACAGGGGGGTACGAGCAGTACTTC.

The chain has TRBV6-5 and TRBJ2-7; TRBD1 aligns across 8 bases. The CDR3 has 15 amino acids. The V segment lost 8 bases and the J segment 6 bases; nucleotides outside the gene matches: 15. The germline CDR1 and CDR2 sequences are MNHEY and SVGAGI. The CDR3 nucleotides are TGTGCCAGCCCGAGAGTGACAGGGGCCCTCGGCGAGCAGTACTTC. This translates into CASPRVTGALGEQYF.

The V call is TRBV10-1, the J call TRBJ1-4, with D unclear. There are 13 residues in the CDR3. V was pared by 3 bases and J by 7 bases, with 9 bases between. Germline assignment: CDR1 WNHNN and CDR2 SYGVQD (reference sequence). Here the CDR3 reads CASSDSITEKLFF. CDR3 DNA sequence: TGCGCCAGCAGTGACAGCATTACTGAAAAACTGTTTTTT.

This clone has a single count. Within the sample, other DNA sequences also encode this same CDR3. V is TRBV6-5 and J is TRBJ2-7; 7 bases match TRBD1. The CDR3 spans 13 residues. Germline V lookup: CDR1 MNHEY, CDR2 SVGAGI. V dropped 4 bases and J dropped 1; count of bases not matched to a gene: 1. CDR3 nucleotide sequence: TGTGCCAGCAGTTCGGGACAGTCCTACGAGCAGTACTTC. It specifies CASSSGQSYEQYF.

This chain links TRBV9 with TRBJ2-3, with a tentative D call TRBD1 (6 bases). Trimming removed 1 base at V and 3 bases at J, with 9 bases between. The germline gives CDR1 SGDLS, CDR2 YYNGEE. The CDR3 contains 14 residues. The CDR3 loop reads CASSVQGFTDTQYF. The CDR3 DNA is TGTGCCAGCAGCGTACAGGGGTTTACAGATACGCAGTATTTT. Looking up the rest from reference TRBV9 and TRBJ2-3 gives the full variable domain: DSGVTQTPKHLITATGQRVTLRCSPRSGDLSVYWYQQSLDQGLQFLIQYYNGEERAKGNILERFSAQQFPDLHSELNLSSLELGDSALYFCASSVQGFTDTQYFGPGTRLTVL.

V gene TRBV28 combines with J gene TRBJ2-7; D might be TRBD1 (7 bases). The CDR3 runs 14 residues. Looked up from germline, CDR1 is MDHEN and CDR2 is SYDVKM. With 3 bases removed from V and 7 bases from J, the gap between germline ends came to 16 bases. CDR3: CASSFIGDSGEQYF. In DNA form, the CDR3 reads TGTGCCAGCAGTTTTATCGGGGACAGCGGGGAGCAGTACTTC.

This clone was detected only once. The gene calls are TRBV7-9 and TRBJ2-1; tentatively, D is TRBD2 (5 bases). The CDR3 covers 16 residues. Trimming stripped 5 bases from V and 0 bases from J, with 14 bases between. Per the germline V gene, CDR1 is SEHNR and CDR2 is FQNEAQ (reference sequence). CDR3 region: CASSPPIGSSYNEQFF. The CDR3 DNA follows: TGTGCCAGCAGCCCGCCTATTGGGAGCTCCTACAATGAGCAGTTCTTC.

This clone came up once. The same CDR3 can be traced to other DNA sequences in this sample. The rearrangement joins TRBV6-5 to TRBJ2-7, with TRBD1 identical over 7 bases. Per the germline V gene, CDR1 is MNHEY and CDR2 is SVGAGI. The CDR3 is 13 amino acids. The V segment lost 5 bases and the J segment 2 bases; nucleotides outside the gene matches: 3. As DNA, the CDR3 is TGTGCCAGCAGTCCGGGGACAGCCTACGAGCAGTACTTC. Its translation is CASSPGTAYEQYF.

The CDR3 nucleotides read TGCGCCAGCAGCCATACTAGCGGGGCTAACAATGAGCAGTTCTTC. It specifies CASSHTSGANNEQFF. The chain carries TRBV4-3 and TRBJ2-1; 10 bases are a match to TRBD2. With 3 bases clipped from V and 5 bases from J, the junction kept 4 bases outside the gene matches. Looked up from germline, CDR1 is LGHNA and CDR2 is YSLEER. The CDR3 length is 15 residues.

The chain has TRBV4-1 and TRBJ1-5; TRBD1 matches 9 bases. J gave up 7 bases and V 0 bases, and 10 bases lay outside the gene matches. This CDR3 contains 17 residues. The germline V gene encodes CDR1 MGHRA and CDR2 YSYEKL. CDR3 sequence reads: CASSQDRTGEWMQPQHF. The CDR3 DNA reads as TGCGCCAGCAGCCAAGATAGGACAGGGGAGTGGATGCAGCCCCAGCATTTT.

V is TRBV7-9 and J is TRBJ2-7; the match to TRBD2 covers 16 bases. Germline-derived CDR1 and CDR2 are SEHNR and FQNEAQ (reference sequence). V shed 1 base and J 2 bases; nucleotides not matched to a gene: 2. The CDR3 length is 17 residues. The CDR3 sequence: CASSLVGLAGGTYEQYF. CDR3 coding DNA: TGTGCCAGCAGCTTAGTGGGACTAGCGGGAGGGACCTACGAGCAGTACTTC.

The chain recombines TRBV7-9 with TRBJ1-1; D perhaps matches TRBD1 (5 bases). This CDR3 is 14 amino acids long. Trimming removed 8 bases from V and 2 bases from J, with 15 bases in between. Germline loops: CDR1 SEHNR, CDR2 FQNEAQ (reference sequence). The CDR3 reads CASLGQGPNTEAFF. The CDR3 bases are TGTGCCAGCCTCGGACAAGGGCCCAACACTGAAGCTTTCTTT. Full variable domain (rest looked up from reference TRBV7-9 and TRBJ1-1): DTGVSQNPRHKITKRGQNVTFRCDPISEHNRLYWYRQTLGQGPEFLTYFQNEAQLEKSRLLSDRFSAERPKGSFSTLEIQRTEQGDSAMYLCASLGQGPNTEAFFGQGTRLTVV.

Regarding this clone: Other DNA sequences from this sample encode an identical CDR3 as well. The chain couples TRBV9 to TRBJ2-7; D might be TRBD1 or TRBD2, each matching 5 bases. V shed 0 bases and J shed 2 bases, with 12 bases lying between them. Germline lookup yields CDR1 SGDLS and CDR2 YYNGEE. CDR3 length: 15 amino acids. CDR3 DNA: TGTGCCAGCAGCGTAGGCCAGGGAGTCCCCTACGAGCAGTACTTC. Translated: CASSVGQGVPYEQYF.

The chain carries TRBV10-3 and TRBJ1-3; TRBD1 matches at 7 bases. CDR1 is ENHRY and CDR2 is SYGVKD in the germline V gene. The CDR3 contains 19 residues. V was clipped by 5 bases and J by 0 bases; unmatched bases: 16. The CDR3 protein is CAISPMEPHRGGSGNTIYF. The CDR3 bases are TGTGCCATCAGTCCGATGGAACCGCACAGGGGAGGCTCTGGAAACACCATATATTTT.

V and J are TRBV28 and TRBJ2-7, with 7 bases identical to TRBD2. The germline V gene encodes CDR1 MDHEN and CDR2 SYDVKM. V was clipped by 6 bases and J by 2 bases; unmatched bases: 7. The CDR3 is made up of 14 amino acids. CDR3 region: CASRVSGSAYEQYF. DNA for the CDR3: TGTGCCAGCAGGGTTAGCGGGTCTGCCTACGAGCAGTACTTC.

This chain joins TRBV12-5 and TRBJ1-1; the D gene is possibly TRBD1 (5 bases). V was trimmed by 6 bases and J by 5 bases, leaving 13 bases between them. The CDR3 totals 13 residues. CDR1 and CDR2 from the germline V gene are LGHNT and FRNRAP. The CDR3 sequence: CASGAGTVTEAFF. DNA for the CDR3: TGTGCTAGTGGCGCCGGGACGGTAACTGAAGCTTTCTTT.

Details on this clone: The sample contains more than one DNA sequence encoding this CDR3. The chain recombines TRBV2 with TRBJ2-3; D is unresolved. The CDR3 is 13 amino acids. Trimming cost V 1 base and J 1 base, with 3 bases left between them. Germline loops: CDR1 SNHLY, CDR2 FYNNEI. The DNA of the CDR3 is TGTGCCAGCAGTGAAGGGCGCACAGATACGCAGTATTTT. Translating it yields CASSEGRTDTQYF.

As regards this clone: The sample has other DNA sequences that encode this CDR3 too. The chain combines TRBV27 with TRBJ2-7; 13 bases agree with TRBD2. The CDR3 contains 15 residues. The V gene end was trimmed by 5 bases and the J gene end by 3 bases; junction bases not matched to a gene: 4. CDR1 MNHEY and CDR2 SMNVEV come from the germline V gene (reference sequence). The CDR3 nucleotides read TGTGCCAGCAGTCCCGGGACTAGCGGGATCTACGAGCAGTACTTC. Its translation: CASSPGTSGIYEQYF.

The J gene is TRBJ1-2, the V gene TRBV6-1; D perhaps matches TRBD1 (5 bases). V was pared by 6 bases and J by 4 bases, with 12 bases between. Germline lookup yields CDR1 MNHNS and CDR2 SASEGT. This CDR3 contains 13 residues. The CDR3 DNA is TGTGCCAGCAGCCGTGAGGGGTTCTATGGCTACACCTTC. Its protein product is CASSREGFYGYTF.

This clone was detected once. The rearrangement uses TRBV6-1 and TRBJ1-1, with D unresolved. Deletions cut 6 bases from V and 6 bases from J, with 20 bases between. The CDR3 totals 15 residues. CDR1 and CDR2 from the germline V gene are MNHNS and SASEGT. The CDR3 loop reads CASRRPEAIVAEAFF. CDR3 coding DNA: TGTGCCAGCAGAAGACCCGAGGCGATTGTTGCTGAAGCTTTCTTT.